This entry describes one T cell receptor beta chain. Its antigen specificity is not known. A read error may produce the germline difference seen at one junction end. This specimen belongs to a study of cytomegalovirus exposure and HLA in healthy donors (dated by TCRdb to 2017 to 2019). With respect to the entire study: According to a later analysis, the 120 or so validation repertoires were produced on the same platform as the 680 or so repertoires of the first cohort. The study was designed to test whether signatures of past pathogen exposure could be identified by cataloging public T cell receptors. Along with the approximately 700-subject first cohort, a separate validation cohort of over a hundred different subjects was used. The study combined high-throughput TCR immunosequencing, statistical association of individual TCRs with disease status, and machine learning to predict cytomegalovirus infection status. The full study reports these points: Cytomegalovirus status was reported to be diagnosed by the classifier with high specificity and sensitivity in both the original and validation cohorts. A few of the identified cytomegalovirus-associated TCR beta chains were confirmed in vitro to be specific for cytomegalovirus antigens. In the study, approximately 160 TCR beta chains were listed as associated with cytomegalovirus. Most TCR sequences were seen in very few donors, while some public TCRs were found in many individuals. Subsequent analysis determined that TCRs grouped into clusters in the first cohort also showed a tendency toward co-occurrence across the 130 or so validation repertoires, and 85% to 95% of cluster scores exceeded 0. The validation cohort had no HLA typing available for a later analysis, so co-occurrence within that cohort was assessed over all 120 repertoires. According to the authors, the approach could potentially be generalized to other disease states and immunological phenotypes.

Based on the germline V gene (reference sequence), the CDR1 and CDR2 sequences are SGHAT and FQDESV. Taken from cysteine to phenylalanine, the CDR3 has 14 residues. Only the CDR3 portion is preserved as DNA: 42 bases, with reading frame beginning at the first base. The protocol used for the library was the immunoSEQ multiplex PCR assay. The authors' pipeline ran thus. A statistical classification framework was developed to diagnose cytomegalovirus status using the catalog of TCR beta chain sequences. TCRdb retrieved this table from immuneACCESS and kept in-frame rearrangements only. Not all clones are present; in checked studies, unresolved V genes account for under half, and no reason is known for the remainder. The DNA gave D and trimming, while V, J and clone size come from that table. This sample gives over 200,000 clones in total; 75% to 90% of them show up just once. Of the sample, more than 12% is held by the ten largest clones.

Separate from the roughly 700-subject first cohort, the validation cohort of 90 to 150 subjects was the group to which the donors belonged. This sequence uses TRBV11-1 and TRBJ2-3; D gene: possibly TRBD2, on 5 matching bases. The TCR originated in a woman in her 30s in good health and CMV-seropositive. Input material: PBMCs. The DNA sequence reads TGTGCCACCAGCGGAACCCTAAGCACAGATACGCAGTATTTT. Its translation reads: CATSGTLSTDTQYF. Where the CDR3 stops, the reference TRBV11-1 and TRBJ2-3 genes take over; the full variable domain is EAEVAQSPRYKITEKSQAVAFWCDPISGHATLYWYRQILGQGPELLVQFQDESVVDDSQLPKDRFSAERLKGVDSTLKIQPAELGDSAMYLCATSGTLSTDTQYFGPGTRLTVL.